This T cell receptor (beta chain) is from a study of blood T cell repertoires in COVID-19. Clones were read by immunoSEQ multiplex PCR, and TCRdb kept only the in-frame ones, dropping some. The sample includes approximately 77,000 clones, roughly 80% of them seen just once. This clone was counted only a few times. The sequence was collected from a woman aged 60-75 years with acute or convalescent COVID-19. Specimen: peripheral blood.

CDR3 coding DNA: TGTGCCAGCAGCTTAGAAGGGGGCAGATTTTACGAGCAGTACTTC. It codes for CASSLEGGRFYEQYF. The chain joins TRBV7-2 to TRBJ2-7; TRBD1 matches at 7 bases. With 1 base clipped from V and 4 bases from J, the junction kept 7 bases outside the gene matches. Germline assignment: CDR1 SGHTA and CDR2 FQGNSA. The CDR3 consists of 15 residues.